These 8 T cell receptor beta chains originate from one sample sequenced in a study of T cells in tumors after PD-1 blockade. Time point here: second of two post-therapy site-matched biopsies around two months apart. TCRdb keeps only in-frame clones here, not all; method: immunoSEQ multiplex PCR. The data hold 7,000 to 8,500 clones, with around three fifths observed a single time. The sample was tumor tissue, taken after anti-PD-1 treatment. The receptors originated from a human donor with basal cell carcinoma.

The rearrangement joins TRBV6-4 to TRBJ2-2; TRBD2 matches at 10 bases. CDR1 MRHNA and CDR2 SNTAGT come from the germline V gene. The CDR3 consists of 15 residues. The ends lost 0 bases at V and 6 bases at J; junction bases unmatched: 1. Here the CDR3 DNA reads TGTGCCAGCAGTGACTCAGCGGGGGGGCCCGGGGAGCTGTTTTTT. Its protein is CASSDSAGGPGELFF.

This clone was observed a few times. CDR3 in amino acids: CASSQDREGGWPQHF. The CDR3 bases are TGTGCCAGCAGCCAGGACAGGGAGGGGGGATGGCCCCAGCATTTT. V usage is TRBV6-4 and J usage is TRBJ1-5, with TRBD1 matching 8 bases. The ends lost 6 bases at V and 9 bases at J; junction bases unmatched: 13. In germline, CDR1 is MRHNA, CDR2 SNTAGT. The CDR3 contains 15 residues.

As regards this clone: A single base separates this from a much larger clone, so it may be a read error. This specimen includes other DNA sequences encoding the same CDR3. The chain couples TRBV5-5 to TRBJ1-2; 8 nucleotides align to TRBD1. CDR3 length: 17 amino acids. From germline, CDR1 is SGHKS and CDR2 YYEKEE (reference sequence). Losses at the gene ends were 0 bases for V and 7 bases for J; bases not matched to a gene: 14. CDR3 sequence reads: CASSLEYMGQGAAGYTF. The CDR3 region has the DNA TGTGCCAGCAGCTTGGAGTACATGGGTCAGGGGGCTGCTGGCTACACCTTC.

The chain recombines TRBV30 with TRBJ2-5; 9 bases are shared with TRBD2. This CDR3 contains 13 residues. The germline CDR1 and CDR2 sequences are GTSNPN and SVGIG (reference sequence). The V segment lost 2 bases and the J segment 4 bases; nucleotides outside the gene matches: 2. This CDR3 reads CAWSSGLAETQYF. The CDR3 coding sequence is TGTGCCTGGAGTTCGGGACTAGCAGAGACCCAGTACTTC.

This chain uses TRBV19 with TRBJ1-4; no reliable D call. V was trimmed by 9 bases and J by 5 bases, leaving 16 bases between them. This CDR3 contains 14 residues. The germline CDR1 and CDR2 sequences are LNHDA and SQIVND (reference sequence). The CDR3 here is CASNPRGTNEKLFF. CDR3 nucleotides: TGTGCCAGCAACCCCCGAGGCACCAATGAAAAACTGTTTTTT.

The rearrangement uses TRBV6-5 and TRBJ1-2; D call uncertain. The germline gives CDR1 MNHEY, CDR2 SVGAGI. Trimming took 5 bases from V and 6 from J, leaving 16 bases between them. The CDR3 has 14 residues. The CDR3 DNA reads TGTGCCAGCAGTCCCGGCTACCAGCGGGATGGCTACACCTTC. As protein: CASSPGYQRDGYTF.

The V call is TRBV24-1, the J call TRBJ1-1; 8 bases match TRBD1. Germline V gene lookup returns CDR1 KGHDR and CDR2 SFDVKD. The CDR3 runs 15 residues. Trimming at V came to 2 bases and at J to 4 bases, leaving 5 bases not matched to a gene. CDR3 nucleotide sequence: TGTGCCACCAGTGATTCACAAACAGGGGGCACTGAAGCTTTCTTT. It specifies CATSDSQTGGTEAFF.

The chain is built from TRBV7-2 and TRBJ1-1; possible D gene TRBD1, 6 bases. Trimming pared 2 bases from V and 1 base from J, leaving 14 bases between. The CDR3 sequence is 16 residues long. Germline V gene sequence: CDR1 SGHTA, CDR2 FQGNSA. As DNA, the CDR3 is TGTGCCAGCAGCTTAATCCCCCAGGGGAAGAACACTGAAGCTTTCTTT. It translates to CASSLIPQGKNTEAFF.